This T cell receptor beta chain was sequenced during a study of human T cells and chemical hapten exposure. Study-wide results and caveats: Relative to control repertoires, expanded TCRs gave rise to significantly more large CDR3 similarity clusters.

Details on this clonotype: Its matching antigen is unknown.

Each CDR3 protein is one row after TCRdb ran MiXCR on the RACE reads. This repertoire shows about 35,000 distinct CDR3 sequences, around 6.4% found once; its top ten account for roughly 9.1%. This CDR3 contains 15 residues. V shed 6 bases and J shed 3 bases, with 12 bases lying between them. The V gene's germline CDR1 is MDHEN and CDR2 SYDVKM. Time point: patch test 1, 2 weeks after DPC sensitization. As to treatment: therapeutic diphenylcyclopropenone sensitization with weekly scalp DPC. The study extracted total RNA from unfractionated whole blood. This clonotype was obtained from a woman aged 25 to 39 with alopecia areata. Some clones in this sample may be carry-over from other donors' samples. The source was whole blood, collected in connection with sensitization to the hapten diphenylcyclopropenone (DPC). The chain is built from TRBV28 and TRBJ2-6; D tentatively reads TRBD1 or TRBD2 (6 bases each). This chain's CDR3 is CASSPRGVGANVLTF. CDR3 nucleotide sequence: TGTGCCAGCAGCCCGAGGGGGGTTGGGGCCAACGTCCTGACTTTC.